This TCR beta chain was captured in a study of cytomegalovirus exposure and HLA in healthy donors. The V gene lost 1 base and the J gene lost 0 bases, with 15 bases spanning the gap. Germline loops: CDR1 LGHNA, CDR2 YSLEER. This CDR3 contains 18 residues. This clone came up a few times. With 60 Vbeta and 13 Jbeta primers, the PCR was carried out. TCRdb keeps only in-frame clones here, not all; method: immunoSEQ multiplex PCR. The table has 100,000 to 150,000 clones, roughly 78% seen once; the top ten hold 3% to 4.5%. The source of this sequence is a man under 40 in good health and CMV-seronegative. The source material was PBMCs. The chain couples TRBV4-3 to TRBJ1-4; tentative D call: TRBD1 (5 bases). The CDR3: CASSQGPFDRSTNEKLFF. The CDR3 DNA reads as TGCGCCAGCAGCCAAGGCCCCTTCGACAGATCAACTAATGAAAAACTGTTTTTT.